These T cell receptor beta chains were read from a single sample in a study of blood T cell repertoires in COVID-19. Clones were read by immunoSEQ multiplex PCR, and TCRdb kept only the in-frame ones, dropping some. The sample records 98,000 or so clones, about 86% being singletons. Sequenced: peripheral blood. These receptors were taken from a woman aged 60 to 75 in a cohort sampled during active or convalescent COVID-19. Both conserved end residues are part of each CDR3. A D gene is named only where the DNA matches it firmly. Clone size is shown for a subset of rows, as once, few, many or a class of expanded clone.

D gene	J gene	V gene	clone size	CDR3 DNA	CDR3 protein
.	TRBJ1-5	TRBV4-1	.	TGCGCCAGCAGCCAAGAGCTACAGGCTAATCAGCCCCAGCATTTT	CASSQELQANQPQHF
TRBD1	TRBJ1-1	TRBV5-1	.	TGCGCCAGCAGCCCGGGACAGGGTTGGGAAGCTTTCTTT	CASSPGQGWEAFF
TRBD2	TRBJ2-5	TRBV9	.	TGTGCCAGCAGCGTGGGCGGGAGCCAAGAGACCCAGTACTTC	CASSVGGSQETQYF
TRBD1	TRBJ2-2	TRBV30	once	TGTGCCTGGAGTGAACACGGGACAGGGGGCCGGGGCACCGGGGAGCTGTTTTTT	CAWSEHGTGGRGTGELFF
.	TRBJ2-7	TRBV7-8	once	TGTGCCAGCAGCCCGGGGGACGGAACCTACGAGCAGTACTTC	CASSPGDGTYEQYF
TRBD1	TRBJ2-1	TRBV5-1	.	TGCGCCAGCAGCCGGGACGGGACAGGTGGGGGCAATGAGCAGTTCTTC	CASSRDGTGGGNEQFF
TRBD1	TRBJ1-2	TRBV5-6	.	TGTGCCAGCAGTCCCGGGACAGCCTTAAACTATGGCTACACCTTC	CASSPGTALNYGYTF
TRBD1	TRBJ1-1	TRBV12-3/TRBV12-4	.	TGTGCCAGCAGCCAGACAGGGCAGAGGGCTTTCTTT	CASSQTGQRAFF
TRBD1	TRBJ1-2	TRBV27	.	TGTGCCAGCAGTGCAACAGGGGAGTATGGCTACACCTTC	CASSATGEYGYTF
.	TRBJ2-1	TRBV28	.	TGTGCCAGCAGTTTATTTAGCGGAAGGGGTTCCTACAATGAGCAGTTCTTC	CASSLFSGRGSYNEQFF
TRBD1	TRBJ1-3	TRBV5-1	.	TGCGCCAGCAGCCGCGAACAGGGGCTCTTTGGAAACACCATATATTTT	CASSREQGLFGNTIYF
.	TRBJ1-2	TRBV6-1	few	TGTGCCAGCAGTGAGGGTCAGGTTGATGGCTACACCTTC	CASSEGQVDGYTF
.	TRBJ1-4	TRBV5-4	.	TGTGCCAGCAGCAACACCGCAACTAATGAAAAACTGTTTTTT	CASSNTATNEKLFF
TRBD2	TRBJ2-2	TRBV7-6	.	TGTGCCAGCAGCTCCGTAGCGGGACGTAACGGGGAGCTGTTTTTT	CASSSVAGRNGELFF
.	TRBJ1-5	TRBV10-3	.	TGTGCCATCAGTGCCTACAGGGATAGCAATCAGCCCCAGCATTTT	CAISAYRDSNQPQHF
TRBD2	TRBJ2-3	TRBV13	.	TGTGCCAGCAGCTTAGGCGGGACTAGCGGGGGCACAGATACGCAGTATTTT	CASSLGGTSGGTDTQYF
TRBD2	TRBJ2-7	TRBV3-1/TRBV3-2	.	TGTGCCAGCAGCCAAACGACTCTGCTAGCGGGGGACTACGAGCAGTACTTC	CASSQTTLLAGDYEQYF
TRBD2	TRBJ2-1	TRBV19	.	TGTGCCAGTAGTATTGGGCTAGCGGGCTACAATGAGCAGTTCTTC	CASSIGLAGYNEQFF
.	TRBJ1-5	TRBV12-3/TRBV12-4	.	TGTGCCAGCAGTTTATTTGAGCCTCAGCCCCAGCATTTT	CASSLFEPQPQHF
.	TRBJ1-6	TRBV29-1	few	TGCAGCGTGGCGGACACACCGAATTCACCCCTCCACTTT	CSVADTPNSPLHF
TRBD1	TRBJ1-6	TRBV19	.	TGTGCCAGTAGTGTTACTGCCGGGACAGGGCACGGTTCACCCCTCCACTTT	CASSVTAGTGHGSPLHF
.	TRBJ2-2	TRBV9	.	TGTGCCAGCAGCTCTGATCCGCCGCCTAGGGAGCTGTTTTTT	CASSSDPPPRELFF
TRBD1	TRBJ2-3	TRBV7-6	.	TGTGCCAGCAGCTTAGAGGCACAGGGGGAGAGTACGCAGTATTTT	CASSLEAQGESTQYF
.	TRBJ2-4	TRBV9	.	TGTGCCAGCAGCGTAGGCACAGGCGCCAAAAACATTCAGTACTTC	CASSVGTGAKNIQYF